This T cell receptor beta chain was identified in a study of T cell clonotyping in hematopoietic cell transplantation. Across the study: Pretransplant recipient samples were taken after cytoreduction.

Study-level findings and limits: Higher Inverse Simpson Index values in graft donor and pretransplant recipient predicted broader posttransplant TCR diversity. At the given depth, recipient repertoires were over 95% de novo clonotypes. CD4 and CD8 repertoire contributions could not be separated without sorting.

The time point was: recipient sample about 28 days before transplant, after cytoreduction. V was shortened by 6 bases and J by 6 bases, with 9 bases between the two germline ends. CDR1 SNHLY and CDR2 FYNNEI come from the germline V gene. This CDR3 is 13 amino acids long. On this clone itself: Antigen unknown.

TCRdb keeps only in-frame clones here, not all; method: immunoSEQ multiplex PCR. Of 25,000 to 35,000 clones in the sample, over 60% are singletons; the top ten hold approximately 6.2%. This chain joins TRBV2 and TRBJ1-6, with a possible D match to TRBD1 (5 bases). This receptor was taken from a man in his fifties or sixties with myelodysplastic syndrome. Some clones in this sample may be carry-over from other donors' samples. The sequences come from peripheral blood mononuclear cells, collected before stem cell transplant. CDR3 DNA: TGTGCCAGCAGGACAGCACCTAATTCACCCCTCCACTTT. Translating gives CASRTAPNSPLHF. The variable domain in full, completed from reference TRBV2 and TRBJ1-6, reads EPEVTQTPSHQVTQMGQEVILRCVPISNHLYFYWYRQILGQKVEFLVSFYNNEISEKSEIFDDQFSVERPDGSNFTLKIRSTKLEDSAMYFCASRTAPNSPLHFGNGTRLTVT.